A selection of T cell receptor beta chains follows, all from one sample in a study of cytomegalovirus exposure and HLA in healthy donors. Assay: immunoSEQ multiplex PCR; the TCRdb copy retains only in-frame clones and omits some. The table includes roughly 120,000 clones, 88% detected once. Sequenced sample: PBMCs. The receptors stem from a woman under 30 in good health and CMV-seropositive. The CDR3 runs from the conserved cysteine through the conserved F or W. Fields, in order: V gene, clone size, D gene, J gene, CDR3 protein, CDR3 DNA. D genes are given only for firm matches. Part of the rows lack a size; the others show once, few, many or a class for expanded clones.

>TRBV4-1|-|-|TRBJ2-1
CASSSVVIAKINEQFF
TGCGCCAGCAGTAGCGTAGTCATCGCTAAGATTAATGAGCAGTTCTTC
>TRBV5-6|-|-|TRBJ2-1
CASSPYFEAGNEQFF
TGTGCCAGCAGCCCCTACTTCGAGGCGGGTAATGAGCAGTTCTTC
>TRBV13|-|-|TRBJ1-1
CASSSFLETEAFF
TGTGCCAGCAGCTCGTTTTTGGAGACTGAAGCTTTCTTT
>TRBV5-7|once|-|TRBJ1-1
CASSPGDMNTEAFF
TGTGCCAGCAGTCCCGGGGACATGAACACTGAAGCTTTCTTT
>TRBV7-3|-|-|TRBJ1-6
CASSLMAGTDSPLHF
TGTGCCAGCAGCTTAATGGCAGGAACGGATTCACCCCTCCACTTT
>TRBV15|-|-|TRBJ2-3
CATSRERGALIDTQYF
TGTGCCACCAGCAGAGAACGGGGGGCGCTGATCGATACGCAGTATTTT
>TRBV11-3|-|TRBD1|TRBJ2-7
CASSPGTVSYEQYF
TGTGCCAGCAGCCCCGGGACAGTCTCCTACGAGCAGTACTTC
>TRBV7-2|once|TRBD2|TRBJ2-3
CASSTTSGRTDTQYF
TGTGCCAGCAGCACCACTAGCGGGAGGACAGATACGCAGTATTTT
>TRBV6-6|few|-|TRBJ1-2
CASSFSTSNYGYTF
TGTGCCAGCAGTTTCTCGACTTCTAACTATGGCTACACCTTC
>TRBV27|-|TRBD1|TRBJ2-7
CASTGTGVIEQYF
TGTGCCAGTACCGGGACAGGGGTGATCGAGCAGTACTTC
>TRBV30|-|TRBD1|TRBJ1-1
CAWSVSGGTEAFF
TGTGCCTGGAGTGTATCAGGGGGCACTGAAGCTTTCTTT
>TRBV2|-|TRBD1|TRBJ1-3
CASRIGTGGGNTIYF
TGTGCCAGCCGGATAGGGACAGGGGGCGGAAACACCATATATTTT
>TRBV6-1|-|-|TRBJ2-3
CASSVLGPLTDTQYF
TGTGCCAGCAGTGTATTGGGCCCACTCACAGATACGCAGTATTTT
>TRBV9|-|TRBD1|TRBJ2-1
CASSVVPQGALNEQFF
TGTGCCAGCAGCGTAGTACCCCAGGGGGCATTGAATGAGCAGTTCTTC
>TRBV6-5|-|TRBD1|TRBJ1-2
CASRGTGTGYGYTF
TGTGCCAGCAGGGGGACCGGGACAGGGTACGGCTACACCTTC
>TRBV7-9|-|-|TRBJ1-2
CASSTQGSGGYTF
TGTGCCAGCAGCACACAGGGTTCTGGTGGCTACACCTTC
>TRBV15|-|TRBD2|TRBJ2-5
CATSRGTSGSETQYF
TGTGCCACCAGCAGAGGGACTAGCGGGAGCGAGACCCAGTACTTC
>TRBV6-1|once|TRBD1|TRBJ1-5
CASSESGKGAYSNQPQHF
TGTGCCAGCAGTGAATCAGGGAAGGGGGCTTATAGCAATCAGCCCCAGCATTTT
>TRBV6-1|few|-|TRBJ1-5
CASSEPTIPQHF
TGTGCCAGCAGTGAACCGACAATCCCCCAGCATTTT
>TRBV2|-|TRBD1|TRBJ1-5
CASSDRTGGGQPQHF
TGTGCCAGCAGTGATAGGACAGGGGGAGGACAGCCCCAGCATTTT
>TRBV7-6|-|TRBD1|TRBJ1-4
CASSPGPTGGNEKLFF
TGTGCCAGCAGCCCCGGCCCGACAGGGGGGAATGAAAAACTGTTTTTT
>TRBV5-4|-|-|TRBJ2-6
CASSLGRLGNSGANVLTF
TGTGCCAGCAGCTTGGGTAGGCTGGGCAACTCTGGGGCCAACGTCCTGACTTTC
>TRBV9|-|-|TRBJ1-4
CASSSGGREKLFF
TGTGCCAGCAGCTCGGGGGGGCGGGAAAAACTGTTTTTT
>TRBV19|-|-|TRBJ2-1
CASRDGGPYNEQFF
TGTGCCAGTCGGGACGGGGGTCCCTACAATGAGCAGTTCTTC
>TRBV9|-|TRBD2|TRBJ2-2
CASSVRLAGGTGELFF
TGTGCCAGCAGCGTACGACTAGCGGGGGGTACCGGGGAGCTGTTTTTT
>TRBV7-8|-|-|TRBJ1-1
CASSLQGNTEAFF
TGTGCCAGCAGCTTACAGGGGAACACTGAAGCTTTCTTT
>TRBV9|-|-|TRBJ1-4
CASSPGTANEKLFF
TGTGCCAGCAGCCCAGGAACCGCGAATGAAAAACTGTTTTTT
>TRBV27|-|-|TRBJ1-1
CASSLLGGAEAFF
TGTGCCAGCAGTTTACTGGGGGGGGCTGAAGCTTTCTTT
>TRBV2|-|-|TRBJ1-5
CASRMDRNSNQPQHF
TGTGCCAGCAGAATGGACAGAAATAGCAATCAGCCCCAGCATTTT
>TRBV5-4|-|-|TRBJ2-7
CASSLESYEQYF
TGTGCCAGCAGCTTAGAGTCCTACGAGCAGTACTTC
>TRBV5-6|once|-|TRBJ1-6
CASSFLRDYNSPLHF
TGTGCCAGCAGCTTCTTGAGGGACTATAATTCACCCCTCCACTTT
>TRBV7-9|few|TRBD2|TRBJ2-7
CASSLLGGSVYEQYF
TGTGCCAGCAGCTTACTGGGGGGGTCAGTCTACGAGCAGTACTTC
>TRBV7-8|once|-|TRBJ2-1
CASSLVQVLKGVAFF
TGTGCCAGCAGCTTAGTCCAGGTATTGAAGGGAGTTGCGTTCTTC
>TRBV30|-|-|TRBJ1-5
CAWSSGTHNNQPQHF
TGTGCCTGGAGTAGCGGGACACATAACAATCAGCCCCAGCATTTT